The 21 T cell receptor beta chains below come from one sample, sequenced in a study of tumor and adjacent non-tumor tissue in lung cancer. This sample's RNA came from whole unsorted tissue. TCRbeta libraries were built with three rounds of nested PCR, modified from ARM-PCR. TCRdb called the multiplex PCR reads again in MiXCR, with one record for every CDR3 protein. The top ten hold about an eighth of the sample, which has 65,000 to 90,000 distinct CDR3 sequences, roughly 80% seen once. What was sequenced was lung tumor tissue. All receptors derive from a woman aged 45 to 65 with non-small cell lung cancer.

The CDR3 protein is CVSSDPASEQYF. CDR3 in DNA: TGTGTCAGTAGCGACCCAGCGTCCGAGCAGTACTTC. The chain carries TRBV6-1 and TRBJ2-7, with D tentatively TRBD2 (5 bases). CDR3 length: 12 amino acids. CDR1 and CDR2 (germline): MNHNS, SASEGT.

A word on this clonotype: One end of the junction is discordant with germline, which a read error may explain. This chain connects TRBV10-3 to TRBJ1-2, with TRBD1 matching over 8 bases. This CDR3 spans 16 amino acids. Germline V gene sequence: CDR1 ENHRY, CDR2 SYGVKD. The CDR3 DNA reads TGTCCCATCAGTGACTGGACAGGGCGAGAACATTATGGCTACACCTTC. It encodes CPISDWTGREHYGYTF.

This chain links TRBV6-2 or TRBV6-3 with TRBJ2-1; D may be TRBD2 (6 bases). CDR1 is MNHEY, CDR2 SVGEGT, per germline. V was pared by 6 bases and J by 12 bases, with 27 bases between. This CDR3 is 16 amino acids long. CDR3 in DNA: TGTGCCAGCAGCCGTGCGGGGCCGAGCTCCTACAAAGGGCAGTTCTTC. Encoded protein: CASSRAGPSSYKGQFF.

For this clonotype: Sequence at one end of the junction differs from germline and may be a read error. The chain uses TRBV20-1 and TRBJ2-1, with D maybe TRBD2 (5 bases). Per the germline V gene, CDR1 is DFQATT and CDR2 is SNEGSKA (reference sequence). The CDR3 runs to 19 residues. CDR3 amino acids: CSATWNSASGSVSRNKQFF. The DNA for the CDR3 is TGCAGTGCTACTTGGAACTCGGCTAGTGGGAGCGTGTCTCGCAATAAGCAGTTCTTC.

On this clonotype itself: The junction departs from the called germline gene at one end, perhaps through a read error. The rearrangement uses TRBV29-1 and TRBJ2-3; 8 bases align to TRBD2. Germline-derived CDR1 and CDR2 are SQVTM and ANQGSEA. The CDR3 runs to 14 residues. The CDR3 is CSVAGGVSTDTQYF. In DNA, the CDR3 is TGTAGCGTTGCGGGGGGTGTGTCCACAGATACGCAGTATTTT.

This chain connects TRBV29-1 to TRBJ2-3; possible D gene TRBD2, 7 bases. The CDR3 length is 14 residues. V was clipped by 5 bases and J by 11 bases, with 23 bases between them. Per germline, CDR1 SQVTM and CDR2 ANQGSEA. The CDR3 spells CSVTDFGGQGRQYF. As DNA, the CDR3 is TGCAGCGTTACGGATTTCGGGGGGCAGGGTAGGCAGTATTTT.

About this clonotype: A read error is likely, as this CDR3 ends without the conserved phenylalanine or tryptophan. This chain connects TRBV10-2 to TRBJ2-3, with 13 nucleotides matching TRBD2. The germline gives CDR1 WSHSY, CDR2 SAAADI. The CDR3 totals 16 residues. The CDR3 DNA reads TGCGCCAACAGTGAGAAGTCGAGACTAGCGGGAGGTACGCAGTATTGT. The encoded protein is CANSEKSRLAGGTQYC.

As regards this clonotype: A read error may account for a junction end that differs from germline. The gene calls are TRBV4-1 and TRBJ1-5; the match to TRBD1 covers 7 bases. The CDR3 contains 16 residues. Germline V CDR1 and CDR2: MGHRA, YSYEKL. CDR3 in amino acids: CPSSQVWDSISQAQHF. CDR3 bases: TGCCCCAGTAGCCAGGTATGGGACAGTATCTCCCAGGCCCAGCATTTT.

About this clonotype: A read error may produce the germline difference seen at one junction end. This rearrangement joins TRBV4-3 to TRBJ2-6; D may match TRBD1 or TRBD2 (5 bases each). The CDR3 contains 16 residues. CDR1 and CDR2 from the germline V gene are LGHNA and YSLEER. CDR3 in DNA: TGCGCCAGCAGTCAAGAGACTACCTCTGGGGCCAACGCCCTGACTTTC. Its translation: CASSQETTSGANALTF.

A note on this clonotype: It is likely a read error, because the conserved phenylalanine at the end of the CDR3 is missing. The V and J genes are TRBV29-1 and TRBJ1-1; no clear D gene. The V end was cut by 3 bases, the J end by 0 bases, with 11 bases between. The CDR3 extends over 14 amino acids. Germline V gene sequence: CDR1 SQVTM, CDR2 ANQGSEA. The CDR3 region is CSVEDLVMNTEAFH. CDR3 DNA sequence: TGCAGCGTTGAGGATCTGGTGATGAACACTGAAGCTTTCCAT.

A note on this clonotype: One end of the junction fails to match germline, which may point to a read error. The CDR3, as DNA: TGTGTCAGCAGTTTGACCAAGAGGGGGACCCAGTACTTC. Translated: CVSSLTKRGTQYF. The chain links TRBV12-3 or TRBV12-4 to TRBJ2-5; D could derive from TRBD1 or TRBD2 (5 bases each). The CDR3 is made up of 13 amino acids.

Remarks on this clonotype: Its ends do not fully match the called genes, so a read error is possible. The chain recombines TRBV6-1 with TRBJ2-1; no reliable D call. The CDR3 runs 12 residues. Germline CDR1 is MNHNS and CDR2 is SASEGT. The CDR3 is CASCENGYEPFF. As DNA, the CDR3 is TGTGCCAGCTGTGAAAATGGGTATGAGCCGTTCTTC.

This chain links TRBV29-1 with TRBJ2-7, with D perhaps TRBD1 (6 bases). CDR1 and CDR2 (germline): SQVTM, ANQGSEA. V lost 7 bases to trimming and J lost 3 bases, with 13 bases between them. The CDR3 has 12 amino acids. CDR3 sequence: CSDVGQSYEQYF. CDR3 sequence (DNA): TGCAGCGATGTAGGACAGAGCTACGAGCAGTACTTC.

Details on this clonotype: At one of its ends the junction is not consistent with the germline gene, which may arise from a read error. The chain is built from TRBV4-2 and TRBJ2-7, with a tentative D call TRBD2 (6 bases). This CDR3 contains 15 residues. CDR1 and CDR2 (germline): LGHNA, YNFKEQ. DNA for the CDR3: TGTACCAGCGCCTCCGGACTATCGGACTCCTACGAGCAATACTTC. It specifies CTSASGLSDSYEQYF.

There are many counts of this clonotype. The chain joins TRBV29-1 to TRBJ1-2; 8 bases line up with TRBD1. The CDR3 runs 17 residues. CDR1 is SQVTM and CDR2 is ANQGSEA in the germline V gene. The trim removed 0 bases at V and 7 bases at J, leaving 16 bases unmatched. The CDR3 is CSVEDLTGGQGAGGYTF. CDR3 bases: TGCAGCGTTGAAGATCTTACCGGGGGTCAGGGGGCCGGTGGCTACACCTTC.

As concerns this clonotype: An end of the junction does not agree with germline; a read error may underlie this. The chain links TRBV20-1 to TRBJ2-1, with D possibly being TRBD2 (6 bases). Per the germline V gene, CDR1 is DFQATT and CDR2 is SNEGSKA (reference sequence). The CDR3 is 13 amino acids. The CDR3 spells CSARGGIHNEPFF. The CDR3, as DNA: TGCAGTGCTAGAGGCGGGATTCACAATGAGCCGTTCTTC.

The V gene is TRBV18, the J gene TRBJ2-3, with a tentative D call TRBD2 (5 bases). CDR3 length: 17 amino acids. Trimming left V 0 bases short and J 2 bases short, with 15 bases between. Germline V gene data show CDR1 as KGHSH and CDR2 as LQKENI. The CDR3: CASSPPNYGVATDTQYF. The DNA for the CDR3 is TGTGCCAGCTCACCACCGAATTACGGGGTAGCCACAGATACGCAGTATTTT.

In regard to this clonotype: Mismatch with germline at one junction end may stem from a read error. This rearrangement joins TRBV12-3 or TRBV12-4 to TRBJ1-4; D unresolved. This CDR3 is 15 amino acids long. The CDR3 region is CASSLRGGLGERLFF. The CDR3 DNA follows: TGTGCCAGCAGCCTACGGGGTGGCTTGGGTGAAAGACTGTTTTTT.

With respect to this clonotype: With a much larger clone just one base away, this may be a read error. The gene calls are TRBV27 and TRBJ2-1, with TRBD2 matching over 8 bases. The germline V gene encodes CDR1 MNHEY and CDR2 SMNVEV (reference sequence). This CDR3 contains 15 residues. In nucleotides, the CDR3 is TGTGCCAGCAGCCCCGGAGCGGGAGATCGGGGTGAGGAGTTCTTC. Translated, it gives CASSPGAGDRGEEFF.

This clonotype was seen only once. Given the absence of the conserved phenylalanine or tryptophan at the CDR3 end, a read error is likely. V usage is TRBV5-4 and J usage is TRBJ1-2; D unclear. The CDR3 is 11 amino acids. V lost 4 bases and J 10 bases, leaving 11 bases between the germline ends. Germline V gene sequence: CDR1 SGHNT, CDR2 YYREEE (reference sequence). CDR3 sequence: CASSGSGAYTL. For the CDR3, the DNA is TGTGCCAGCAGCGGCTCGGGTGCCTACACCCTC.

The chain combines TRBV6-5 with TRBJ1-2; tentative D call: TRBD1 (6 bases). Between the trimmed V and J ends, which lost 11 bases and 3 bases, there was a span of 25 bases. Germline CDR1 and CDR2: MNHEY and SVGAGI. This CDR3 is built from 16 residues. CDR3 in DNA: TGTGCCGCCAGTTACTCGGGGGGCCCCAGCTACTATGGCTACACCTTC. Protein product: CAASYSGGPSYYGYTF.